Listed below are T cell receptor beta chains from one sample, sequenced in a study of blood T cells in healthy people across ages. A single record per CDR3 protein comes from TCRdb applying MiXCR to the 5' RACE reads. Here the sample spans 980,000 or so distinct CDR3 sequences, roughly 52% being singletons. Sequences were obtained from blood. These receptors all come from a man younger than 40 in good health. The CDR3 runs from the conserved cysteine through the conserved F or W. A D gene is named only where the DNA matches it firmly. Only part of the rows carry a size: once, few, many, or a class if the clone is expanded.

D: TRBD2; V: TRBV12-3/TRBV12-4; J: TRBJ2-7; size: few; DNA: TGTGCCAGCAGAGGGACTAGCGGGACCTCCTACGAGCAGTACTTC; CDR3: CASRGTSGTSYEQYF
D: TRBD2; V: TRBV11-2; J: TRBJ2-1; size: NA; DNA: TGTGCCAGCAGCCCGGACGGACTAGCCCCGGTGTACAATGAGCAGTTCTTC; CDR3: CASSPDGLAPVYNEQFF
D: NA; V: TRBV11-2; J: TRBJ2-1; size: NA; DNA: TGTGCCAGCAGCTTGCTAGCTGATAGCTCCTACAATGAGCAGTTCTTC; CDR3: CASSLLADSSYNEQFF
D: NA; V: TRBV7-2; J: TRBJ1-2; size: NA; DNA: TGTGCCAGCAGCTTAGATAAGGACTATGGCTACACCTTC; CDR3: CASSLDKDYGYTF
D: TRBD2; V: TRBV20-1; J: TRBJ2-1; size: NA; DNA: TGCAGCGCCTCCCTAGCGGGGGTCTACAATGAGCAGTTCTTC; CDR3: CSASLAGVYNEQFF
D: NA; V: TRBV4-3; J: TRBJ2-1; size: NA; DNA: TGCGCCAGCGGCCGAACAGTTAACAATGAGCAGTTCTTC; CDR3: CASGRTVNNEQFF
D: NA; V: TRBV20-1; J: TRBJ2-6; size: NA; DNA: TGCAGTGCTAGAGACCAAGGCCCCGGGGCCAACGTCCTGACTTTC; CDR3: CSARDQGPGANVLTF
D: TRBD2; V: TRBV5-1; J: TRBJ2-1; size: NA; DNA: TGCGCCAGCAGGCTAGCGGGGGGAAGTTACAATGAGCAGTTCTTC; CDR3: CASRLAGGSYNEQFF
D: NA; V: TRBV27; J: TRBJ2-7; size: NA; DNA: TGTGCCAGCAACCCACTCGGGACCAGCTCCTACGAGCAGTACTTC; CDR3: CASNPLGTSSYEQYF
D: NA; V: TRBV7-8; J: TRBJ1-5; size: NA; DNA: TGTGCCAGCAGCTTATCGGGGAACTATCAGCCCCAGCATTTT; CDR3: CASSLSGNYQPQHF
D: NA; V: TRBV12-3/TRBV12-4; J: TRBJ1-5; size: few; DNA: TGTGCCAGCAGTTTAGTAGGTGGTCAGGGCAGGAATCAGCCCCAGCATTTT; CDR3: CASSLVGGQGRNQPQHF
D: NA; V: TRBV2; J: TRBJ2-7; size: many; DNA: TGTGCCAGCAGGCGAGTATACGAGCAGTACTTC; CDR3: CASRRVYEQYF
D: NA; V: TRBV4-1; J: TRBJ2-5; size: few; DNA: TGCGCCAGCAGCCATGAACAGGGCAGCCCAGAGACCCAGTACTTC; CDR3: CASSHEQGSPETQYF
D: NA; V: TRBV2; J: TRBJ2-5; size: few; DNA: TGTGCCAGCATTCTCGGGCAGCACGAAGAGACCCAGTACTTC; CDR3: CASILGQHEETQYF
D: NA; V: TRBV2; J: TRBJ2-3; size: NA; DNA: TGTGCCAGCAGTGAACAGGTTGTCACAGATAGGCAGTATTTT; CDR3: CASSEQVVTDRQYF
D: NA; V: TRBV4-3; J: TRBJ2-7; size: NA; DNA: TGCGCCAGCAGCCAAGCGCTCCGGGGGAGCTCCTACAATGAGCAGTACTTC; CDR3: CASSQALRGSSYNEQYF
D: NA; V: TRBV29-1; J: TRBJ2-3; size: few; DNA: TGCAGCGTTGGCCGGGACCCGAGCACAGATACGCAGTATTTT; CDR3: CSVGRDPSTDTQYF
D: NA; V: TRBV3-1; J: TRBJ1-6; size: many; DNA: TGTGCCAGCAGAGATGCGGGATCCAATTCACCCCTCCACTTT; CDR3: CASRDAGSNSPLHF
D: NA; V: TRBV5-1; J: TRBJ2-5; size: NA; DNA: TGCGCCAGCAGCGTAGGGGGGCGCGAAGAGACCCAGTACTTC; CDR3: CASSVGGREETQYF
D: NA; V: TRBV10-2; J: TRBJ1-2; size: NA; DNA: TGCGCCAGCAGTGACCGAACAGGGTCTTACTATGGCTACACCTTC; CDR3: CASSDRTGSYYGYTF
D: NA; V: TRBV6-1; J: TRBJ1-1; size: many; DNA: TGTGCCAGCAGCCGCGACAGGCTGAACACTGAAGCTTTCTTT; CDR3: CASSRDRLNTEAFF
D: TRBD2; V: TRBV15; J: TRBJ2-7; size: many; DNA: TGTGCCACCAGCATGGCTAGCGGTGCCTACGAGCAGTACTTC; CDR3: CATSMASGAYEQYF
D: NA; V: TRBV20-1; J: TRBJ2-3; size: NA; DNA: TGCAGTGCTAGAGCCGGGGAGGATACGCAGTATTTT; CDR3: CSARAGEDTQYF
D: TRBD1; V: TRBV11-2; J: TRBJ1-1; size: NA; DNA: TGTGCCAGCAGCCGAACCAGGGGGGGGGACACTGAAGCTTTCTTT; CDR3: CASSRTRGGDTEAFF
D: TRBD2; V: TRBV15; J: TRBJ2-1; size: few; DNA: TGTGCCACCAGCAGAGATCCGGGGACTAGCGGGGGCCTTCTTTACAATGAGCAGTTCTTC; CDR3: CATSRDPGTSGGLLYNEQFF
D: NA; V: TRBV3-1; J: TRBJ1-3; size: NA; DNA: TGTGCCAGCAGCCATTCCTCTGGAAACACCATATATTTT; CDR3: CASSHSSGNTIYF
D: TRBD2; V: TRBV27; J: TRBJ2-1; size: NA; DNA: TGTGCCAGCAGCCAGCGGGGCACCTCCTACAATGAGCAGTTCTTC; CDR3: CASSQRGTSYNEQFF
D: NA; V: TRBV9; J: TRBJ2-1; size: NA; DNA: TGTGCCAGCAGCGGAAGCGGGTCCAACAATGAGCAGTTCTTC; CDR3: CASSGSGSNNEQFF
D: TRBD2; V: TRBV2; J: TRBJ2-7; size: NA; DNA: TGTGCCAGCATTCTCGAGCGGGGGGGCTCCTACAATGAGCAGTACTTC; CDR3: CASILERGGSYNEQYF
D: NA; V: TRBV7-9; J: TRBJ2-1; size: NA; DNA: TGTGCCAGCAGCTTCGGTCTTCAGCAGTTCTTC; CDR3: CASSFGLQQFF
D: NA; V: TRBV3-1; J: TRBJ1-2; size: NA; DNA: TGTGCCAGCAGCCAGGCGGACGGTTATGGCTACACCTTC; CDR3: CASSQADGYGYTF
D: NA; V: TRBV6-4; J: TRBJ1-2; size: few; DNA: TGTGCCAGCAGTGACTCGAGCAGGGACTATGGCTACACCTTC; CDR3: CASSDSSRDYGYTF
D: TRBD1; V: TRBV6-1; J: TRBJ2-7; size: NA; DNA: TGTGCCAGCAGGCGGGACAGGTCGACCTACGAGCAGTACTTC; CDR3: CASRRDRSTYEQYF
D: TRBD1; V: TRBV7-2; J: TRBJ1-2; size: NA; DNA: TGTGCCAGCAGTCTTCACAGGGGGCCTAACTATGGCTACACCTTC; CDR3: CASSLHRGPNYGYTF
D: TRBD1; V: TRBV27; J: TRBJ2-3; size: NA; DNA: TGTGCCAGCAGTCGCCGGGACAGGGGCGTAGATGCAGATACGCAGTATTTT; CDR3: CASSRRDRGVDADTQYF
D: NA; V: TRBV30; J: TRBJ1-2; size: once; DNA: TGTGCCAGCCTGGAATCCCGTTCTTATGGCTACACCTTC; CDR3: CASLESRSYGYTF
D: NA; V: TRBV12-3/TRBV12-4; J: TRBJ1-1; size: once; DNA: TGTGCCAGCAGTTTCCGCATTGGGATTACTGAAGCTTTCTTT; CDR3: CASSFRIGITEAFF
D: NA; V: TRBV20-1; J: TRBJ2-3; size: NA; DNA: TGCAGTGCTAATCAGGGGACAGATACGCAGTATTTT; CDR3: CSANQGTDTQYF
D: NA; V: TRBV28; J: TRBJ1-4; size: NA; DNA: TGTGCCAGCAGTTTATCTTTAGGTGAAAAACTGTTTTTT; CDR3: CASSLSLGEKLFF
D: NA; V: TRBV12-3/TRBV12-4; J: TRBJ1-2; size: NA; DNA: TGTGCCAGCAGTCATACAGGGATTGGGGATGGCTACACCTTC; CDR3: CASSHTGIGDGYTF